This T cell receptor beta chain was obtained from a study of blood T cell repertoires in COVID-19. Overall study: Sources were T cells, B-cell-depleted T cells, or PBMCs; the material itself was cDNA or gDNA.

It was during active infection that Seattle patients were enrolled and then longitudinally followed. This CDR3 is 13 amino acids long. The germline V gene has CDR1 WNHNN and CDR2 SYGVQD (reference sequence). The V and J ends lost 1 base and 6 bases respectively, with 9 bases between them. Per the original data handling: Estimation of nucleated cell counts was performed using reference gene primer amplification. The table came from immunoSEQ multiplex PCR; TCRdb's copy has only in-frame clones and leaves some out. Clone size and the V and J calls come from that table; the DNA yielded D and trimming. The sample holds under 400,000 clones; approximately 90% are singletons and the top ten take approximately 1.6%.

This sequence was found in a woman between 25 and 40 years old with COVID-19, enrolled during active disease. The chain employs TRBV10-1 and TRBJ1-2, with D maybe TRBD1 (6 bases). The sample comprised peripheral blood. The CDR3 is CASSEYRTDGYTF. The CDR3 DNA follows: TGCGCCAGCAGTGAGTATAGGACAGATGGCTACACCTTC.